This T cell receptor (beta chain) originates from a study of T cells in narcolepsy. V dropped 4 bases and J dropped 8 bases, with 17 bases sitting between them. From germline, CDR1 is MDHEN and CDR2 SYDVKM. CDR3 length: 14 amino acids. The protocol was immunoSEQ multiplex PCR, while the TCRdb copy is restricted to in-frame clones and leaves out a portion. The data hold fewer than 40,000 clones, with roughly 80% observed a single time. Input material: memory (CD45RA-) CD4+ T cells from blood. The clonotype comes from a human donor in good health. The chain couples TRBV28 to TRBJ1-2; D not resolved. For the CDR3, the DNA is TGTGCCAGCAGTTCCCCATCGGGAGCTGGGGGCTACACCTTC. As protein: CASSSPSGAGGYTF.